Listed here are 9 T cell receptor beta chains from one sample, sequenced in a study of T cell responses to AZD1222 COVID-19 vaccine. Method: immunoSEQ multiplex PCR; TCRdb's copy keeps in-frame clones and lacks some. The sample holds about 150,000 clones, 90% seen once. Sequenced material: peripheral blood, taken 28 days after the second AZD1222 dose. These receptors originate from an adult who received the AZD1222 COVID-19 vaccine.

The rearrangement links TRBV29-1 to TRBJ1-4, with D perhaps TRBD1 (5 bases). Germline lookup yields CDR1 SQVTM and CDR2 ANQGSEA. This CDR3 has 14 amino acids. V was clipped by 2 bases and J by 7 bases, with 14 bases between them. CDR3 sequence (DNA): TGCAGCGTTGAACCTGAGGGGTTTAGTGAAAAACTGTTTTTT. Residues: CSVEPEGFSEKLFF.

This chain links TRBV19 with TRBJ2-7; 8 positions match TRBD1. There are 16 residues in the CDR3. V shed 6 bases, J shed 4 bases, and the junction held 14 bases outside the gene matches. Germline V gene lookup returns CDR1 LNHDA and CDR2 SQIVND (reference sequence). DNA for the CDR3: TGTGCCAGTAGCCTCGACAGGGGCCTGGGGGGATACGAGCAGTACTTC. Translated: CASSLDRGLGGYEQYF.

The chain combines TRBV7-2 with TRBJ2-7; 8 nucleotides match TRBD2. This CDR3 has 15 amino acids. Trimming removed 1 base from V and 1 base from J; junction bases left unmatched: 3. The V gene's germline CDR1 is SGHTA and CDR2 FQGNSA. The CDR3 sequence is CASSLERGPSYEQYF. The CDR3 DNA reads TGTGCCAGCAGCTTAGAGCGGGGGCCTTCCTACGAGCAGTACTTC.

This clone was recorded only once. This chain uses TRBV7-8 with TRBJ2-3; D is possibly TRBD2 (6 bases). The CDR3 length is 12 residues. Germline assignment: CDR1 SGHVS and CDR2 FQNEAQ. Trimming removed 5 bases from V and 9 bases from J, with 12 bases in between. Written as DNA, the CDR3 is TGTGCCAGCAGCCGGGAGTCCCAGACGCAGTATTTT. It translates to CASSRESQTQYF. The entire variable domain, with the rest obtained from reference TRBV7-8 and TRBJ2-3, is as follows: GAGVSQSPRYKVAKRGQDVALRCDPISGHVSLFWYQQALGQGPEFLTYFQNEAQLDKSGLPSDRFFAERPEGSVSTLKIQRTQQEDSAVYLCASSRESQTQYFGPGTRLTVL.

V is TRBV21-1 and J is TRBJ2-7; the table's TRBD1 call for D was not verified on the DNA. TRBV21-1 counts as a pseudogene. CDR3 length: 16 amino acids. The CDR3 DNA reads TGTGCCAGCAGCAAAATCGCAGGGACAGGGACAGGGGAGCAGTACTTC. Translation: CASSKIAGTGTGEQYF.

The gene calls are TRBV30 and TRBJ2-1, with 7 bases lining up with TRBD2. CDR3 length equals 12 residues. Germline V gives CDR1 GTSNPN, CDR2 SVGIG (reference sequence). Trimming removed 3 bases from V and 6 bases from J; junction bases left unmatched: 2. CDR3 in amino acids: CAWRREFNEQFF. For the CDR3, the DNA is TGTGCCTGGAGGCGGGAGTTCAATGAGCAGTTCTTC.

The chain carries TRBV5-1 and TRBJ2-3; D may correspond to TRBD1 or TRBD2 (5 bases each). Germline V gene sequence: CDR1 SGHRS, CDR2 YFSETQ. This CDR3 is 14 amino acids long. Trimming stripped 4 bases from V and 6 bases from J, with 15 bases between. DNA of the CDR3: TGCGCCAGCAGCCCGGGGACGGTCGGTGATACGCAGTATTTT. Translation gives CASSPGTVGDTQYF.

V and J are TRBV19 and TRBJ2-6; D ambiguous. The CDR3 is 14 residues long. V lost 5 bases and J lost 0, with 5 bases in between. Germline CDR1 reads LNHDA; CDR2 reads SQIVND (reference sequence). The CDR3 here is CASSPSSGANVLTF. CDR3 in DNA: TGTGCCAGTAGTCCGAGCTCTGGGGCCAACGTCCTGACTTTC. Full variable domain (remainder filled in from reference TRBV19 and TRBJ2-6): DGGITQSPKYLFRKEGQNVTLSCEQNLNHDAMYWYRQDPGQGLRLIYYSQIVNDFQKGDIAEGYSVSREKKESFPLTVTSAQKNPTAFYLCASSPSSGANVLTFGAGSRLTVL.

This chain joins TRBV6-4 and TRBJ2-7, with D hard to call. Germline CDR1 reads MRHNA; CDR2 reads SNTAGT. The V gene lost 3 bases and the J gene lost 4 bases, with 4 bases spanning the gap. This CDR3 comprises 11 residues. The CDR3 bases are TGTGCCAGCAGTGATGTTTACGAGCAGTACTTC. Its translation is CASSDVYEQYF.